The T cell receptor beta chain under discussion was sequenced for a study of liver allograft versus peripheral blood T cells. The overall study: In transplanted livers, T cell receptor repertoires were compared with those found in the recipients' peripheral blood. Study-level points and caveats: Peripheral blood reportedly held T cell receptor repertoires that differed from those inside liver allografts.

This clonotype is deemed medium-sized. What it recognizes is unknown. Via MiXCR, TCRdb re-called the reads, giving one row per CDR3 protein. The data show about 9,200 distinct CDR3 sequences, 25% to 30% seen once. The ends were cut back, 5 bases at V and 5 bases at J, with 12 bases in the middle. The CDR3 totals 13 residues. Germline V gene lookup returns CDR1 MNHEY and CDR2 SMNVEV (reference sequence). The receptor comes from a human patient who had a liver transplant. Certain T cells may be donor cells from the graft. The V and J genes are TRBV27 and TRBJ1-2; D might be TRBD1 (6 bases). CDR3 coding DNA: TGTGCCAGCAGTGTTACAGGGAAGTATGGCTACACCTTC. Its translation is CASSVTGKYGYTF.